These 22 T cell receptor beta chains were all obtained from the same sample, sequenced in a study of human T cells and chemical hapten exposure. The time point is: pre-sensitization, week 0. Noted treatment: therapeutic diphenylcyclopropenone sensitization with weekly scalp DPC. Each CDR3 protein is one row after TCRdb ran MiXCR on the RACE reads. The table lists about 260,000 distinct CDR3 sequences, more than 6.5% of them singletons. Sequencing used whole blood, obtained in connection with sensitization to the hapten diphenylcyclopropenone (DPC). The source is a woman aged 40 to 50 with alopecia areata. Some clones in this sample may be carry-over from other donors' samples.

Regarding this clonotype: One junction end does not reproduce the germline sequence, and a read error may be involved. The chain uses TRBV7-7 and TRBJ2-5; 8 nucleotides match TRBD2. Germline V gene lookup returns CDR1 SSHAT and CDR2 FNYEAQ (reference sequence). The CDR3 is 14 amino acids. The CDR3 coding sequence is TGTGCTAGCAGCTTACTAGCGGCCCAAGAGACCCAGTACTTC. Translated, it gives CASSLLAAQETQYF.

This clonotype was counted only a few times. V gene TRBV3-1 combines with J gene TRBJ2-7; 11 nucleotides agree with TRBD2. V lost 1 base, J lost 2 bases, and 1 base stayed unmatched. The CDR3 is 15 residues long. Looked up from germline, CDR1 is LGHDT and CDR2 is YNNKEL (reference sequence). The CDR3 protein is CASSQASGGTYEQYF. CDR3 bases: TGTGCCAGCAGCCAAGCTAGCGGGGGGACCTACGAGCAGTACTTC.

In its sample, this clonotype was seen many times. The chain joins TRBV6-5 to TRBJ2-2, with TRBD2 identical over 8 bases. Germline V gene sequence: CDR1 MNHEY, CDR2 SVGAGI. The CDR3 covers 16 residues. V was clipped by 2 bases and J by 4 bases; unmatched bases: 6. CDR3 sequence: CASSYGTSGGTGELFF. Written as DNA, the CDR3 is TGTGCCAGCAGTTACGGCACTAGCGGAGGCACCGGGGAGCTGTTTTTT.

The sample holds many counts of this clonotype. The V and J genes are TRBV4-2 and TRBJ1-1; no reliable D call. The CDR3 totals 14 residues. Germline lookup yields CDR1 LGHNA and CDR2 YNFKEQ. Trimming left V 1 base short and J 4 bases short, with 10 bases between. CDR3 residues: CASSQAWVGTEAFF. CDR3 DNA sequence: TGTGCCAGCAGCCAAGCTTGGGTGGGCACTGAAGCTTTCTTT.

The chain employs TRBV7-2 and TRBJ2-3; no definite D call. CDR3 length: 13 residues. Trimming took 3 bases from V and 3 from J, leaving 7 bases between them. Germline-derived CDR1 and CDR2 are SGHTA and FQGNSA. The DNA of the CDR3 is TGTGCCAGCAGCTTCGGGCTAACAGATACGCAGTATTTT. This encodes CASSFGLTDTQYF. The variable domain in full, with the rest retrieved from reference TRBV7-2 and TRBJ2-3, is GAGVSQSPSNKVTEKGKDVELRCDPISGHTALYWYRQSLGQGLEFLIYFQGNSAPDKSGLPSDRFSAERTGGSVSTLTIQRTQQEDSAVYLCASSFGLTDTQYFGPGTRLTVL.

The V and J genes are TRBV6-5 and TRBJ2-5; 8 nucleotides align to TRBD2. The CDR3 loop spans 14 amino acids. Trimming took 2 bases from V and 4 from J; bases not matched to a gene: 3. Germline V gene data show CDR1 as MNHEY and CDR2 as SVGAGI. CDR3 DNA: TGTGCCAGCAGTTACCGGGGGGGCACAGAGACCCAGTACTTC. It codes for CASSYRGGTETQYF.

This CDR3 reads CASSLGGTGGPEQYF. CDR3 in DNA: TGTGCCAGCAGCTTAGGCGGGACAGGGGGCCCCGAGCAGTACTTC. The chain combines TRBV7-2 with TRBJ2-7; 12 nucleotides match TRBD1. After removal of 1 base from V and 6 bases from J, the junction contained 4 bases not matched to a gene. The germline V gene has CDR1 SGHTA and CDR2 FQGNSA. The CDR3 length is 15 residues.

The CDR3 DNA reads TGTGCCAGCAGTTTGGGAAGGGACGGAGCTCGTCGAGAGACCCAGTACTTC. Its protein product is CASSLGRDGARRETQYF. This chain connects TRBV12-3 or TRBV12-4 to TRBJ2-5; D assignment may be TRBD1 or TRBD2 (5 bases each). The CDR3 runs 17 residues. V lost 3 bases, J lost 4 bases, and 21 bases lay in between.

A few counts support this clonotype. V usage is TRBV12-3 or TRBV12-4 and J usage is TRBJ2-1; D is unclear. This CDR3 has 12 residues. Trimming pared 4 bases from V and 7 bases from J, leaving 8 bases between. The DNA for the CDR3 is TGTGCCAGCAGTTGGGTTGAGAATGAGCAGTTCTTC. This translates into CASSWVENEQFF.

In this sample, this clonotype turned up once. This chain links TRBV29-1 with TRBJ2-3; tentatively, D is TRBD2 (6 bases). The germline gives CDR1 SQVTM, CDR2 ANQGSEA. Deletions cut 7 bases from V and 5 bases from J, with 13 bases between. This CDR3 has 12 amino acids. As DNA, the CDR3 is TGCAGCGGGGAGGTCCTCGGAGATACGCAGTATTTT. Amino acid sequence: CSGEVLGDTQYF.

This clonotype appeared a few times. J is TRBJ2-1 and V is TRBV5-5, with TRBD1 identical over 9 bases. Per the germline V gene, CDR1 is SGHKS and CDR2 is YYEKEE (reference sequence). V was clipped by 1 base and J by 3 bases; unmatched bases: 5. CDR3 size: 16 residues. CDR3 residues: CASSLSGTGHYNEQFF. Written as DNA, the CDR3 is TGTGCCAGCAGCTTGTCCGGGACAGGGCACTACAATGAGCAGTTCTTC.

This clonotype was seen at least ten times. V and J are TRBV29-1 and TRBJ1-1; 7 bases are a match to TRBD1. The V gene end was trimmed by 2 bases and the J gene end by 10 bases; junction bases not matched to a gene: 13. The CDR3 runs 14 residues. The germline V gene has CDR1 SQVTM and CDR2 ANQGSEA. The CDR3, as DNA: TGCAGCGTTGAAATTAATCAGGGACAGACAGGAGCTTTCTTT. Residues: CSVEINQGQTGAFF.

This clonotype has at least ten counts. The CDR3 is CASSPGLSTDTQYF. The CDR3 DNA is TGTGCCAGCAGCCCCGGACTAAGCACAGATACGCAGTATTTT. This chain uses TRBV9 with TRBJ2-3; TRBD2 might be the D (6 bases). Germline CDR1 SGDLS, CDR2 YYNGEE. V gave up 4 bases and J gave up 0 bases, with 9 bases separating them. This CDR3 region has 14 residues.

This clonotype was seen ten or more times. This rearrangement joins TRBV4-1 to TRBJ2-4; the D is unclear. Germline V lookup: CDR1 MGHRA, CDR2 YSYEKL. This CDR3 comprises 14 residues. V lost 1 base and J 0 bases, leaving 4 bases between the germline ends. CDR3 sequence reads: CASSQGLAKNIQYF. DNA of the CDR3: TGCGCCAGCAGCCAAGGACTAGCCAAAAACATTCAGTACTTC.

Only a few counts were recorded for this clonotype. This chain connects TRBV18 to TRBJ1-5; tentative D call: TRBD1 (6 bases). Germline-derived CDR1 and CDR2 are KGHSH and LQKENI. There are 15 residues in the CDR3. V lost 5 bases and J 0 bases, leaving 11 bases between the germline ends. In nucleotides, the CDR3 is TGTGCCAGCTCATCGGCGGACAGTAGCAATCAGCCCCAGCATTTT. It specifies CASSSADSSNQPQHF.

CDR3 region: CASSLAPTGTYEQYF. The CDR3 coding sequence is TGCGCCAGCAGCTTGGCACCAACAGGAACCTACGAGCAGTACTTC. The chain combines TRBV5-1 with TRBJ2-7; D is perhaps TRBD1 (5 bases). V dropped 0 bases and J dropped 2 bases, with 12 bases sitting between them. Germline V gives CDR1 SGHRS, CDR2 YFSETQ. This CDR3 has 15 amino acids.

This clonotype was found many times. The V call is TRBV27, the J call TRBJ1-1; 8 nucleotides match TRBD1. The V gene's germline CDR1 is MNHEY and CDR2 SMNVEV (reference sequence). Trimming took 6 bases from V and 5 from J; bases not matched to a gene: 11. CDR3 size: 15 residues. The CDR3 reads CASSYLPDRVTEAFF. The CDR3, as DNA: TGTGCCAGCAGCTATCTCCCGGACAGGGTGACTGAAGCTTTCTTT.

This clonotype was observed many times. The V gene is TRBV6-2 or TRBV6-3, the J gene TRBJ1-1; D is unresolved. Germline V CDR1 and CDR2: MNHEY, SVGEGT. The CDR3 covers 14 residues. Deletions cut 0 bases from V and 6 bases from J, with 11 bases between. CDR3 region: CASSYSTGQPEAFF. CDR3 DNA sequence: TGTGCCAGCAGTTACTCGACTGGGCAGCCTGAAGCTTTCTTT.

Of note for this clonotype: As the CDR3 is not closed by the conserved phenylalanine or tryptophan, this likely results from a read error. The J gene is TRBJ2-1, the V gene TRBV27, with 9 positions matching TRBD1. Germline loops: CDR1 MNHEY, CDR2 SMNVEV (reference sequence). This CDR3 has 14 amino acids. Losses at the gene ends were 6 bases for V and 7 bases for J; bases not matched to a gene: 7. The CDR3 spells CASSVGQGGNEQFS. The CDR3 bases are TGTGCCAGCAGCGTGGGACAGGGAGGTAATGAGCAGTTCTCC.

The genes are TRBV7-8 and TRBJ1-1, with D hard to call. The CDR3 is made up of 14 amino acids. Germline values: CDR1 SGHVS, CDR2 FQNEAQ. Trimming removed 0 bases from V and 1 base from J, with 6 bases in between. The CDR3 protein is CASSLALTNTEAFF. Here the CDR3 DNA reads TGTGCCAGCAGCTTAGCGTTGACGAACACTGAAGCTTTCTTT.

The genes are TRBV28 and TRBJ2-3; D might be TRBD1 or TRBD2, each matching 5 bases. The CDR3 has 14 residues. Germline V gene data show CDR1 as MDHEN and CDR2 as SYDVKM. V was clipped by 4 bases and J by 6 bases, with 14 bases between them. CDR3 protein: CASSSGGSRDTQYF. Written as DNA, the CDR3 is TGTGCCAGCAGTTCTGGGGGATCTCGGGATACGCAGTATTTT. Based on the CDR3 plus reference TRBV28 and TRBJ2-3, the full variable domain is DVKVTQSSRYLVKRTGEKVFLECVQDMDHENMFWYRQDPGLGLRLIYFSYDVKMKEKGDIPEGYSVSREKKERFSLILESASTNQTSMYLCASSSGGSRDTQYFGPGTRLTVL.

The gene calls are TRBV4-2 and TRBJ1-1, with 7 bases identical to TRBD1. The CDR3 spans 16 residues. CDR1 and CDR2 (germline): LGHNA, YNFKEQ. With 0 bases clipped from V and 3 bases from J, the junction kept 7 bases outside the gene matches. The chain's CDR3 is CASSQDWNRGYTEAFF. The CDR3 nucleotides are TGTGCCAGCAGCCAAGATTGGAACAGGGGCTACACTGAAGCTTTCTTT.